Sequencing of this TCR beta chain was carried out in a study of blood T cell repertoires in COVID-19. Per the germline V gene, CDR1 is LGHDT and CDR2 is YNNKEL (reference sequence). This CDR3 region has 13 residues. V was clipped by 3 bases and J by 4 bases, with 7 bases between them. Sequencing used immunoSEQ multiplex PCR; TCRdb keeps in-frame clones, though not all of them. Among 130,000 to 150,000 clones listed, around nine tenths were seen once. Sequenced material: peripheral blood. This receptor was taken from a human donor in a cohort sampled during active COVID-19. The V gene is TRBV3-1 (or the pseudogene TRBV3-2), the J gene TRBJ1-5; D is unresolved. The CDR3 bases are TGTGCCAGCAGCCATGGCGGAAATCAGCCCCAGCATTTT. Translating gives CASSHGGNQPQHF.